What follows describes a single TCR beta chain. Authors' processing steps: By means of reference gene primer amplification, nucleated cell counts were estimated. The assay was immunoSEQ multiplex PCR, and TCRdb's table has in-frame clones only and misses some. V, J and clone size derive from that table, while D and trimming were established from the DNA sequence. This sample has approximately 240,000 clones, with roughly 82% found just once. Trimming cost V 3 bases and J 9 bases, with 14 bases left between them. CDR1 and CDR2 from the germline V gene are MDHEN and SYDVKM. This CDR3 region has 13 residues. The record originates from a study of blood T cell repertoires in COVID-19. At the level of the study: Samples came from the United States, Italy and Spain, spanning acute and convalescent COVID-19. PBMCs, B-cell-depleted T cells, or T cells were the source of the cDNA or gDNA that made up the material.

The rearrangement joins TRBV28 to TRBJ1-2; perhaps TRBD1 as D (5 bases). Sample: peripheral blood. The source is a woman older than 75 with active or convalescent COVID-19. CDR3 in DNA: TGTGCCAGCAGTTTTCGGGCAGGGAGGAGCTACACCTTC. The encoded protein is CASSFRAGRSYTF.